This is a list of T cell receptor beta chains from one sample in a study of cytomegalovirus exposure and HLA in healthy donors. Measured with immunoSEQ multiplex PCR; TCRdb has only the in-frame clones, and not every one. This sample has approximately 160,000 clones; 65% to 70% occur once, and the top ten carry just under 4.5%. Source material: PBMCs. The receptors come from a woman between 18 and 30 years old in good health and CMV-seropositive. Each CDR3 is given with its conserved first and last residue. The order of the fields is CDR3 length, V gene, D gene, CDR3 protein. D genes are given only for firm matches.

len: 11; v_gene: TRBV2; d_gene: -; CDR3aa: CASSASAEAFF
len: 18; v_gene: TRBV21-1; d_gene: -; CDR3aa: CASSAEQGRGLLGREAFF
len: 16; v_gene: TRBV11-2; d_gene: -; CDR3aa: CASSLGGSDSTDTQYF
len: 15; v_gene: TRBV6-1; d_gene: -; CDR3aa: CASSSQDRSNQPQHF
len: 15; v_gene: TRBV29-1; d_gene: -; CDR3aa: CSVVSVWGDGTEAFF
len: 13; v_gene: TRBV30; d_gene: -; CDR3aa: CAWSSGAYNEQFF
len: 13; v_gene: TRBV2; d_gene: -; CDR3aa: CASSVRGDTEAFF
len: 16; v_gene: TRBV7-8; d_gene: -; CDR3aa: CASSLGTSGRDYGYTF
len: 14; v_gene: TRBV6-1; d_gene: -; CDR3aa: CASGRTAFNSPLHF
len: 13; v_gene: TRBV19; d_gene: -; CDR3aa: CASSIAEQETQYF
len: 16; v_gene: TRBV7-2; d_gene: TRBD2; CDR3aa: CASSLGGGGSYNEQFF
len: 14; v_gene: TRBV19; d_gene: -; CDR3aa: CASTPKGGVYEQYF
len: 14; v_gene: TRBV9; d_gene: -; CDR3aa: CASSVEGVEGGYTF
len: 14; v_gene: TRBV10-3; d_gene: -; CDR3aa: CAISEGGRRETQYF
len: 15; v_gene: TRBV6-4; d_gene: TRBD2; CDR3aa: CASKATSGNLDTQYF
len: 17; v_gene: TRBV7-2; d_gene: TRBD1; CDR3aa: CASSLAPGQGSNTEAFF
len: 13; v_gene: TRBV27; d_gene: -; CDR3aa: CASSSLQGYEQYF
len: 13; v_gene: TRBV5-1; d_gene: -; CDR3aa: CASDRANTGELFF
len: 13; v_gene: TRBV10-3; d_gene: TRBD1; CDR3aa: CAISGQDNSPLHF
len: 15; v_gene: TRBV9; d_gene: -; CDR3aa: CASSSLDYAEGTQYF
len: 17; v_gene: TRBV4-1; d_gene: -; CDR3aa: CASSQGPEGATNEKLFF
len: 18; v_gene: TRBV27; d_gene: TRBD2; CDR3aa: CASSLSYGRRGITYEQYF
len: 12; v_gene: TRBV6-1; d_gene: -; CDR3aa: CASTAYTDTQYF
len: 13; v_gene: TRBV19; d_gene: -; CDR3aa: CASSIPGNTEAFF
len: 16; v_gene: TRBV6-5; d_gene: -; CDR3aa: CASSYAAGEGTGELFF
len: 15; v_gene: TRBV7-8; d_gene: -; CDR3aa: CASSYDRTLNTEAFF
len: 15; v_gene: TRBV19; d_gene: TRBD2; CDR3aa: CASSILAGVTGELFF
len: 16; v_gene: TRBV27; d_gene: TRBD1; CDR3aa: CASRSQGALSRSEQFF
len: 15; v_gene: TRBV7-8; d_gene: TRBD1; CDR3aa: CASNSGTGYDQPQHF
len: 13; v_gene: TRBV18; d_gene: -; CDR3aa: CASSRVSTDTQYF
len: 10; v_gene: TRBV20-1; d_gene: -; CDR3aa: CSARANLYTF
len: 16; v_gene: TRBV5-8; d_gene: -; CDR3aa: CASSTEPGSIPDTQYF
len: 12; v_gene: TRBV6-1; d_gene: TRBD1; CDR3aa: CFIGDRFYEQYF
len: 15; v_gene: TRBV4-3; d_gene: TRBD1; CDR3aa: CASSLGTGSSYEQYF
len: 13; v_gene: TRBV6-1; d_gene: -; CDR3aa: CATQFQGGSEQFF
len: 13; v_gene: TRBV7-2; d_gene: -; CDR3aa: CASSHSRYTEAFF
len: 13; v_gene: TRBV28; d_gene: -; CDR3aa: CASSLETKYEQYF
len: 13; v_gene: TRBV27; d_gene: TRBD2; CDR3aa: CASRTTSGNEQYF
len: 14; v_gene: TRBV28; d_gene: TRBD1; CDR3aa: CASSYPGGGETQYF
len: 14; v_gene: TRBV5-1; d_gene: TRBD1; CDR3aa: CASSFEGADTEAFF
len: 15; v_gene: TRBV4-3; d_gene: TRBD2; CDR3aa: CASSQTGEGSYEQYF